These 20 T cell receptor beta chains came from one sample sequenced in a study of cytotoxic CD8 clonotypes in ibrutinib-treated CLL. The assay was immunoSEQ multiplex PCR, and TCRdb's table has in-frame clones only and misses some. The sample contains 95,000 to 100,000 clones, roughly 80% of which appear only once. The source material was PBMCs, sampled after 12 months of ibrutinib treatment. These receptors came from a human donor with chronic lymphocytic leukemia.

The V call is TRBV19, the J call TRBJ1-1; D call uncertain. From germline, CDR1 is LNHDA and CDR2 SQIVND (reference sequence). V lost 9 bases and J lost 6, with 11 bases in between. CDR3 length equals 11 residues. The CDR3 region is CASSELSEAFF. The CDR3 DNA is TGTGCCAGCTCCGAGCTGTCTGAAGCTTTCTTT.

J is TRBJ2-3 and V is TRBV6-6; tentative D call: TRBD2 (5 bases). This CDR3 spans 13 amino acids. Looked up from germline, CDR1 is MNHNY and CDR2 is SVGAGI (reference sequence). With 8 bases removed from V and 0 bases from J, the gap between germline ends came to 9 bases. The CDR3 DNA is TGTGCCAGCGTTCGCGGGAGCACAGATACGCAGTATTTT. Its translation: CASVRGSTDTQYF.

This rearrangement joins TRBV5-6 to TRBJ2-3; D is unclear. The length of the CDR3 is 15 residues. Germline lookup yields CDR1 SGHDT and CDR2 YYEEEE. V was shortened by 0 bases and J by 5 bases, with 13 bases between the two germline ends. The CDR3 sequence is CASSLAHIGQDTQYF. The CDR3, as DNA: TGTGCCAGCAGCTTGGCCCACATCGGGCAAGATACGCAGTATTTT.

The CDR3 DNA sequence: TGTGCCAGCAGCCGGGTAAAGGGGGAGACCCAGTACTTC. Encoded protein: CASSRVKGETQYF. The chain employs TRBV14 and TRBJ2-5, with D perhaps TRBD1 (5 bases). The CDR3 contains 13 residues. V lost 4 bases, J lost 5 bases, and 11 bases lay in between. CDR1 is SGHDN, CDR2 FVKESK, per germline.

The rearrangement joins TRBV30 to TRBJ1-5; 9 nucleotides line up with TRBD1. CDR1 and CDR2 from the germline V gene are GTSNPN and SVGIG (reference sequence). The V and J ends lost 6 bases and 6 bases, in that order; junction bases with no gene match: 9. The CDR3 has 14 amino acids. The CDR3 DNA sequence: TGTGCCTGCAAGGGGACAGGGAAGGGTCAGCCCCAGCATTTT. Translating gives CACKGTGKGQPQHF.

The chain couples TRBV7-2 to TRBJ1-2, with 7 bases identical to TRBD1. V lost 7 bases, J lost 2 bases, and 16 bases stayed unmatched. CDR1 SGHTA and CDR2 FQGNSA come from the germline V gene. The CDR3 consists of 17 residues. CDR3 loop: CASTHPEGADLNYGYTF. For the CDR3, the DNA is TGTGCCAGCACCCATCCCGAGGGGGCAGATCTGAACTATGGCTACACCTTC.

The chain recombines TRBV4-3 with TRBJ2-1; 8 bases fit TRBD1. CDR1 LGHNA and CDR2 YSLEER come from the germline V gene. The CDR3 consists of 16 residues. J gave up 6 bases and V 0 bases, and 7 bases lay outside the gene matches. CDR3 residues: CASSQDPGQGANEQFF. The DNA for the CDR3 is TGCGCCAGCAGCCAAGACCCGGGCCAGGGGGCCAATGAGCAGTTCTTC.

The chain combines TRBV7-3 with TRBJ2-6; D call uncertain. Germline lookup yields CDR1 SGHTA and CDR2 FQGTGA. The V end was cut by 5 bases, the J end by 0 bases, with 11 bases between. The CDR3 runs 16 residues. CDR3 loop: CASSPRVGSGANVLTF. CDR3 coding DNA: TGTGCCAGCAGCCCCCGGGTAGGCTCTGGGGCCAACGTCCTGACTTTC.

The rearrangement uses TRBV29-1 and TRBJ1-1; D gene unclear. This CDR3 has 14 residues. Trimming took off 7 bases at V and 6 bases at J, with 21 bases between the two ends. The germline gives CDR1 SQVTM, CDR2 ANQGSEA. CDR3 region: CSAAPGGSASEAFF. The CDR3 nucleotides read TGCAGCGCTGCACCTGGAGGTTCTGCGTCTGAAGCTTTCTTT. The whole variable domain, filled in from reference TRBV29-1 and TRBJ1-1, reads SAVISQKPSRDICQRGTSLTIQCQVDSQVTMMFWYRQQPGQSLTLIATANQGSEATYESGFVIDKFPISRPNLTFSTLTVSNMSPEDSSIYLCSAAPGGSASEAFFGQGTRLTVV.

The chain uses TRBV4-1 and TRBJ2-3, with 8 bases that match TRBD2. This CDR3 contains 17 residues. CDR1 MGHRA and CDR2 YSYEKL come from the germline V gene. V shed 0 bases and J 3 bases; nucleotides not matched to a gene: 8. The CDR3 is CASSQEGGLDKTDTQYF. CDR3 DNA sequence: TGCGCCAGCAGCCAAGAGGGGGGACTAGACAAAACAGATACGCAGTATTTT.

The V gene is TRBV28, the J gene TRBJ1-6; 7 bases are shared with TRBD1. The length of the CDR3 is 16 residues. V lost 3 bases to trimming and J lost 7 bases; unmatched junction nucleotides: 9. In germline, CDR1 is MDHEN, CDR2 SYDVKM. The CDR3 spells CASSLTGKGRNSPLHF. The DNA of the CDR3 is TGTGCCAGCAGTTTGACAGGGAAGGGACGGAATTCACCCCTCCACTTT. The full variable domain, in which reference TRBV28 and TRBJ1-6 provide the parts outside the CDR3, is DVKVTQSSRYLVKRTGEKVFLECVQDMDHENMFWYRQDPGLGLRLIYFSYDVKMKEKGDIPEGYSVSREKKERFSLILESASTNQTSMYLCASSLTGKGRNSPLHFGNGTRLTVT.

The CDR3 loop is CASSLTGENTEAFF. The DNA of the CDR3 is TGCGCCAGCAGTTTGACAGGGGAAAACACTGAAGCTTTCTTT. The V and J genes are TRBV5-1 and TRBJ1-1; 8 bases line up with TRBD1. The CDR3 has 14 amino acids. J lost 2 bases, V lost 5 bases, and 5 bases had no gene match. Germline loops: CDR1 SGHRS, CDR2 YFSETQ. The variable domain in full, with the rest retrieved from reference TRBV5-1 and TRBJ1-1, is KAGVTQTPRYLIKTRGQQVTLSCSPISGHRSVSWYQQTPGQGLQFLFEYFSETQRNKGNFPGRFSGRQFSNSRSEMNVSTLELGDSALYLCASSLTGENTEAFFGQGTRLTVV.

This sequence joins TRBV5-5 and TRBJ2-7; no clear D. The germline V gene encodes CDR1 SGHKS and CDR2 YYEKEE (reference sequence). V lost 0 bases and J 3 bases, leaving 7 bases between the germline ends. The CDR3 spans 13 residues. DNA for the CDR3: TGTGCCAGCAGCTTGGCGGTCCTCTACGAGCAGTACTTC. Its protein is CASSLAVLYEQYF.

The V and J genes are TRBV21-1 and TRBJ2-7; the D segment call TRBD1 is taken from the table without a DNA check. TRBV21-1 is marked as a pseudogene. The CDR3 consists of 15 residues. CDR3 DNA: TGTGCCAGCAGCAAAAGGTTAACAGGATACTACGAGCAGTACTTC. Its translation is CASSKRLTGYYEQYF.

This chain links TRBV6-5 with TRBJ2-1; no clear D. V was shortened by 6 bases and J by 4 bases, with 13 bases between the two germline ends. Germline values: CDR1 MNHEY, CDR2 SVGAGI. The CDR3 contains 14 residues. DNA of the CDR3: TGTGCCAGCAGCCAACGGCAGTTATACAATGAGCAGTTCTTC. Protein: CASSQRQLYNEQFF.

This clone was recorded only once. V and J are TRBV7-3 and TRBJ2-2; 7 nucleotides match TRBD2. J was trimmed by 4 bases and V by 1 base; bases with no gene match: 3. Germline-derived CDR1 and CDR2 are SGHTA and FQGTGA. This CDR3 contains 15 residues. CDR3 region: CASSLSGGGTGELFF. In DNA form, the CDR3 reads TGTGCCAGCAGCTTAAGCGGGGGAGGCACCGGGGAGCTGTTTTTT. The whole variable domain, remainder taken from reference TRBV7-3 and TRBJ2-2, is GAGVSQTPSNKVTEKGKYVELRCDPISGHTALYWYRQSLGQGPEFLIYFQGTGAADDSGLPNDRFFAVRPEGSVSTLKIQRTERGDSAVYLCASSLSGGGTGELFFGEGSRLTVL.

V and J are TRBV27 and TRBJ2-1; 7 nucleotides agree with TRBD1. Germline assignment: CDR1 MNHEY and CDR2 SMNVEV (reference sequence). The CDR3 runs to 15 residues. V shed 4 bases, J shed 0 bases, and the junction held 3 bases outside the gene matches. The CDR3 sequence is CASSSGQSSYNEQFF. The CDR3 bases are TGTGCCAGCAGTTCGGGACAGAGCTCCTACAATGAGCAGTTCTTC.

This chain uses TRBV7-9 with TRBJ1-2; 11 positions match TRBD1. The J segment lost 11 bases and the V segment lost 5 bases, leaving 4 bases of the junction unmatched. The germline V gene has CDR1 SEHNR and CDR2 FQNEAQ (reference sequence). There are 12 residues in the CDR3. CDR3: CASSPGQGAYTF. CDR3 coding DNA: TGTGCCAGCAGCCCCGGACAGGGGGCGTACACCTTC.

This clone came up a few times. The chain carries TRBV5-1 and TRBJ2-7; 8 bases are shared with TRBD1. Trimming took 0 bases from V and 5 from J; bases not matched to a gene: 7. The CDR3 sequence is 15 residues long. Germline CDR1 SGHRS, CDR2 YFSETQ. CDR3 in amino acids: CASSLVSDRDHEQYF. The CDR3 bases are TGCGCCAGCAGCTTGGTTTCGGACAGGGACCACGAGCAGTACTTC.

This chain uses TRBV18 with TRBJ1-6; no definite D call. This CDR3 is 13 amino acids long. Trimming left V 1 base short and J 10 bases short, with 8 bases between. The germline gives CDR1 KGHSH, CDR2 LQKENI. CDR3 nucleotides: TGTGCCAGCTCACCACAGGGAGAATCACCCCTCCACTTT. This translates into CASSPQGESPLHF.